This T cell receptor (beta chain) was identified in a study of blood T cell repertoires in COVID-19. Study at large: The United States, Italy and Spain supplied acute and convalescent COVID-19 samples. Nucleic acid was either cDNA or gDNA, and it came from T cells, B-cell-depleted T cells, or PBMCs.

This clone was seen only once. Per the authors' pipeline: Amplifying reference gene primers gave estimates of nucleated cell counts. The repertoire was sequenced with immunoSEQ multiplex PCR; TCRdb's copy has only in-frame clones and lacks some. The V and J calls and clone size were taken over from that table, and D and trimming were inferred from the DNA. Of approximately 20,000 clones in the sample, 70% to 90% were seen once. The CDR3 has 19 amino acids. V shed 4 bases and J 0 bases; nucleotides not matched to a gene: 12. Germline V CDR1 and CDR2: LGHDT, YNNKEL (reference sequence). The sequenced material came from peripheral blood. The clonotype comes from a man aged 50 to 60 with active COVID-19. The gene calls are TRBV3-1 (or the pseudogene TRBV3-2) and TRBJ1-5, with 10 bases fitting TRBD1. This chain's CDR3 is CASSPHSDRGTNSNQPQHF. The CDR3 DNA is TGTGCCAGCAGCCCTCACTCGGACAGGGGGACAAATAGCAATCAGCCCCAGCATTTT.